A selection of T cell receptor beta chains follows, all from one sample in a study of blood T cells in healthy people across ages. TCRdb re-called the 5' RACE reads with MiXCR, one entry per CDR3 protein. The profile covers 1.2 million to 1.5 million distinct CDR3 sequences, with around 59% appearing a single time and roughly 6.3% taken by the ten largest. Input material: blood. These receptors were obtained from a young man in good health. Both conserved end residues are part of each CDR3. A D gene is named only where the DNA matches it firmly. Clone size is given for some rows only: seen once, a few or many times, or a class if the clone is expanded.

j_call clone_size v_call d_call cdr3_nt cdr3_aa
TRBJ2-5 . TRBV5-1 TRBD1 TGCGCCAGCGATAAGGGACAGACTCGTGAGACCCAGTACTTC CASDKGQTRETQYF
TRBJ2-3 . TRBV6-6 TRBD1 TGTGCCAGCAGTTATGGCAGGGGGTTAATAACAGATACGCAGTATTTT CASSYGRGLITDTQYF
TRBJ2-7 . TRBV6-5 . TGTGCCAGCAGTGACGCCAGGGACTCCTACGAGCAGTACTTC CASSDARDSYEQYF
TRBJ2-3 . TRBV21-1 . TGTGCCAGCAGCAAGACAGGGTGGGTCTTCACAGATACGCAGTATTTT CASSKTGWVFTDTQYF
TRBJ1-2 . TRBV15 . TGTGCCACCAGCAGAGCCCTCCGTCCCTATGGCTACACCTTC CATSRALRPYGYTF
TRBJ2-3 . TRBV27 . TGTGCCAGCAGTTTTGTCGGCCTCACAGATACGCAGTATTTT CASSFVGLTDTQYF
TRBJ2-1 few TRBV7-2 TRBD2 TGTGCCAGCAGCTTAGCGATAGCGGGAGTTAGGAATGAGCAGTTCTTC CASSLAIAGVRNEQFF
TRBJ2-3 once TRBV12-3/TRBV12-4 . TGTGCCAGCAGCCGCGGCACCGCTATTGGCGCAGATACGGAGTATTTT CASSRGTAIGADTEYF
TRBJ1-4 . TRBV4-1 TRBD1 TGCGCCAGCAGCCAAGCCGGACAGGGGGCGAGAGAAAAACTGTTTTTT CASSQAGQGAREKLFF
TRBJ2-7 few TRBV10-3 TRBD1 TGTGCCATCAGTGAGACTACCGGGACAGCGGCCTCCTACGAGCAGTACTTC CAISETTGTAASYEQYF
TRBJ2-3 few TRBV25-1 TRBD2 TGTGCCAGCAGTGAAGGGACTAGCGGGTCTGATACGCAGTATTTT CASSEGTSGSDTQYF
TRBJ2-7 . TRBV20-1 . TGCAGTGCTAGACTCGAACCCTACGAGCAGTACTTC CSARLEPYEQYF
TRBJ2-4 . TRBV7-8 TRBD1 TGTGCCAGCAGCTTGGAAGGTCTCGGGACAGAAACGATGCAGTACTTC CASSLEGLGTETMQYF
TRBJ1-6 few TRBV7-9 . TGTGCCAGCATCCCGAACGGCGCCTCCTATAATTCACCCCTCCACTTT CASIPNGASYNSPLHF
TRBJ2-1 few TRBV6-5 . TGTGCCAGCACCTTGGGGCATGAGCAGTTCTTC CASTLGHEQFF
TRBJ2-5 . TRBV2 TRBD1 TGTGCCAGCAGTGAAACTCGGGACAGGGACCAAGAGACCCAGTACTTC CASSETRDRDQETQYF
TRBJ2-1 . TRBV5-1 . TGCGCCAGCAGCTCCCACGGGGAGAACTCCTACAATGAGCAGTTCTTC CASSSHGENSYNEQFF
TRBJ1-4 few TRBV27 . TGTGCCAGCAGTCCGGAGACAAATGAAAAACTGTTTTTT CASSPETNEKLFF
TRBJ2-7 once TRBV14 . TGTGCCAGCAGCTTTAGGGTAGGGGCGTCCTACAATGAGCAGTACTTC CASSFRVGASYNEQYF
TRBJ2-7 . TRBV7-9 TRBD2 TGTGCCAGCAGCTTCTCTCCGGGGGGGCTCTACGAGCAGTACTTC CASSFSPGGLYEQYF
TRBJ2-7 few TRBV29-1 TRBD1 TGCAGCGTACAGGGGAACGAGCAGTACTTC CSVQGNEQYF
TRBJ2-7 few TRBV6-6 TRBD2 TGTGCCAGCAGTGGACTAGCGGGAGGTGGCGAGCAGTACTTC CASSGLAGGGEQYF
TRBJ1-6 . TRBV20-1 . TGCAGTGCTAGAGATTTCCAGGCCACTTATAATTCACCCCCCCACTTT CSARDFQATYNSPPHF
TRBJ2-1 . TRBV20-1 . TGCAGTGCTAGAGATGAATGGGGGGTTGGTTCCTACAATGAGCAGTTCTTC CSARDEWGVGSYNEQFF
TRBJ2-3 . TRBV20-1 . TGCAGTGCCCCCAGCGGCCCCAGCTCGCTGCAGTATTTT CSAPSGPSSLQYF